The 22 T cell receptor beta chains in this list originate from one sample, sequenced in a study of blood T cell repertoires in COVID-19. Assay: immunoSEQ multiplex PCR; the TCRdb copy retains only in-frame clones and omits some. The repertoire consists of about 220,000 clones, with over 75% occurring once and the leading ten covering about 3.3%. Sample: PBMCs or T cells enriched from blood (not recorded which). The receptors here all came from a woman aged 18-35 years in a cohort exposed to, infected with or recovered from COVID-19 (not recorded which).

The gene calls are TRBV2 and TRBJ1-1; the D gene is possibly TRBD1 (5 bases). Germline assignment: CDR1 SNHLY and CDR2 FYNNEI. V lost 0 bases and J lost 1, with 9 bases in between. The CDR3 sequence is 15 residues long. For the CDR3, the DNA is TGTGCCAGCAGTGAAGCCCTAGGGGCGAACACTGAAGCTTTCTTT. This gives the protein CASSEALGANTEAFF.

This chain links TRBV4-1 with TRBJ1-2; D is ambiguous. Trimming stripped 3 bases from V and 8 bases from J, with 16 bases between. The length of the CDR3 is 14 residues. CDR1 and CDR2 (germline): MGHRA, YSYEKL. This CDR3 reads CASSHNPPGEGYTF. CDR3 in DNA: TGCGCCAGCAGCCATAACCCCCCCGGAGAAGGCTACACCTTC.

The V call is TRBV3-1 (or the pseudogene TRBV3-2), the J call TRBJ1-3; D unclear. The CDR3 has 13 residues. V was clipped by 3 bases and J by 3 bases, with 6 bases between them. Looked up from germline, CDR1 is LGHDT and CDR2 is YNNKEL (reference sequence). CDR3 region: CASSQKSGNTIYF. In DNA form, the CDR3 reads TGTGCCAGCAGCCAGAAGAGTGGAAACACCATATATTTT.

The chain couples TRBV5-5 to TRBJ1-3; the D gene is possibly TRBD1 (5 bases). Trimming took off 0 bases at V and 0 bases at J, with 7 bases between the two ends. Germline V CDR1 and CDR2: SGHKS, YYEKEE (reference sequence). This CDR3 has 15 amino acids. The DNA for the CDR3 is TGTGCCAGCAGCTTGGGACAGAGCTCTGGAAACACCATATATTTT. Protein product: CASSLGQSSGNTIYF.

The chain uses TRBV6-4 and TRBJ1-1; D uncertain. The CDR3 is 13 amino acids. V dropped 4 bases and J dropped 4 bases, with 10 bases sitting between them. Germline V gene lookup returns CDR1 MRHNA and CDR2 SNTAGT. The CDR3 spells CASSALEGTEAFF. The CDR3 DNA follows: TGTGCCAGCAGTGCTTTAGAGGGCACTGAAGCTTTCTTT.

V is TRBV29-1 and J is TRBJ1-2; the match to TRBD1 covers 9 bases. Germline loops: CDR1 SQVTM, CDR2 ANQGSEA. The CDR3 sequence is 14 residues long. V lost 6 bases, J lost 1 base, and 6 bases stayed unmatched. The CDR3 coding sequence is TGCAGCGTCCCGCCGGGACAGGGTAACTATGGCTACACCTTC. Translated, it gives CSVPPGQGNYGYTF. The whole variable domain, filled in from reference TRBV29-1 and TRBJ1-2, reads SAVISQKPSRDICQRGTSLTIQCQVDSQVTMMFWYRQQPGQSLTLIATANQGSEATYESGFVIDKFPISRPNLTFSTLTVSNMSPEDSSIYLCSVPPGQGNYGYTFGSGTRLTVV.

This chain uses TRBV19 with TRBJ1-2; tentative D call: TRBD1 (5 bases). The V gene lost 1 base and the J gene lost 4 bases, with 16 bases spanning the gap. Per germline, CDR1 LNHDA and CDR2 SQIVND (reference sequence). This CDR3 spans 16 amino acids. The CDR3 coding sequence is TGTGCCAGTAGTATAGTGAGTAAGGGAAGGGGCTATGGCTACACCTTC. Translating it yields CASSIVSKGRGYGYTF.

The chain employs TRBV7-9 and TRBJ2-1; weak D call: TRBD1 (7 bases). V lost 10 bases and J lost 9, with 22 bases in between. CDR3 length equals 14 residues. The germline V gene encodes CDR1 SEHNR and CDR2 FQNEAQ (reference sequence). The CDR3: CATTPAGGGLEQFF. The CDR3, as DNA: TGTGCCACCACCCCGGCAGGGGGAGGCCTTGAGCAGTTCTTC.

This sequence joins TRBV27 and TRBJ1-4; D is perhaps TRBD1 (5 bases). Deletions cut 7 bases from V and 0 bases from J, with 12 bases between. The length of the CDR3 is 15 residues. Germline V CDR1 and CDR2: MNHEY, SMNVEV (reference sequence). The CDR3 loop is CASTSGGATNEKLFF. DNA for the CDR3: TGTGCCAGCACGTCGGGGGGAGCAACTAATGAAAAACTGTTTTTT.

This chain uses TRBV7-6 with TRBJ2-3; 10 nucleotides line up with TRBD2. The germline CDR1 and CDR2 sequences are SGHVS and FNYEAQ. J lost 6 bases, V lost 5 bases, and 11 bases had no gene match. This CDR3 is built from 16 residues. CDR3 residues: CASSLGASGGSDTQYF. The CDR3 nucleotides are TGTGCCAGCAGCCTAGGGGCTAGCGGGGGTTCGGATACGCAGTATTTT.

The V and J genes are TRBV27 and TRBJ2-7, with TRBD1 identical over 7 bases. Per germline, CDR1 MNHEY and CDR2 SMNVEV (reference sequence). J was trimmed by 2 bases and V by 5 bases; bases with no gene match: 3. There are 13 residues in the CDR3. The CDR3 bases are TGTGCCAGCAGTCCGGGACAGCCCTACGAGCAGTACTTC. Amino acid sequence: CASSPGQPYEQYF.

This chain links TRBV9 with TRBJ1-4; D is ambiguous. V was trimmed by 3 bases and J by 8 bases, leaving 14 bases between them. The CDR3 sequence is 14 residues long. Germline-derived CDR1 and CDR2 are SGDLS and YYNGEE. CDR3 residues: CASSAWGREEKLFF. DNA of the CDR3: TGTGCCAGCAGCGCTTGGGGTCGGGAAGAAAAACTGTTTTTT.

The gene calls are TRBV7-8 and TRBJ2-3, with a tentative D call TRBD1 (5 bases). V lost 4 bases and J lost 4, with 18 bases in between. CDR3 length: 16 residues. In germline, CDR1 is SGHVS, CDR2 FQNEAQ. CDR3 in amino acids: CASSSQTYDRADTQYF. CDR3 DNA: TGTGCCAGCAGCTCACAGACATACGACAGAGCAGATACGCAGTATTTT.

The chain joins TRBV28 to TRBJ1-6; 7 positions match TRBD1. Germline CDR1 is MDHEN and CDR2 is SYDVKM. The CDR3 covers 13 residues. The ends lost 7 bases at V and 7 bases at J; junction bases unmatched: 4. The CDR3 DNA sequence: TGTGCCAGCATGACAGGGACGAATTCACCCCTCCACTTT. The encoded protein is CASMTGTNSPLHF.

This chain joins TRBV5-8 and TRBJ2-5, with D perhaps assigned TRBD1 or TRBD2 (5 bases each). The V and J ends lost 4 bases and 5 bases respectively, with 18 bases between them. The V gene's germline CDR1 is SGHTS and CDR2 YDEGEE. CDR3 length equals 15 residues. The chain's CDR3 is CASSVGRLWAETQYF. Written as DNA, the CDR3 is TGTGCCAGCAGCGTGGGACGCCTTTGGGCGGAGACCCAGTACTTC.

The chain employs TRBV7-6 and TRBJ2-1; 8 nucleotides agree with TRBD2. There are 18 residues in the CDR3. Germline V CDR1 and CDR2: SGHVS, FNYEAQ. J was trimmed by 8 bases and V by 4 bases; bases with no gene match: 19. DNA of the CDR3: TGTGCCAGCAGCTCACCGATAGCGACTAGCGTCTCGGGATATGAGCAGTTCTTC. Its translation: CASSSPIATSVSGYEQFF.

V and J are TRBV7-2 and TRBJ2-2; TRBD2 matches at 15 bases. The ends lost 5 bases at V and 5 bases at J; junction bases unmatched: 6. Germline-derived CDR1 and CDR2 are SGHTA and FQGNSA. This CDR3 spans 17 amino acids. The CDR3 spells CASSLTGLAGGTGELFF. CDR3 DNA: TGTGCCAGCAGCCTGACGGGACTAGCGGGAGGAACCGGGGAGCTGTTTTTT.

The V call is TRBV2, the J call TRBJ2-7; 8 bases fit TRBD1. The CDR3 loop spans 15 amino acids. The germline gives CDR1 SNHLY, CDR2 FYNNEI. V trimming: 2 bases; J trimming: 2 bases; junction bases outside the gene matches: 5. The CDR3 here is CASSEQADRAYEQYF. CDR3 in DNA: TGTGCCAGCAGTGAACAGGCGGACAGGGCCTACGAGCAGTACTTC.

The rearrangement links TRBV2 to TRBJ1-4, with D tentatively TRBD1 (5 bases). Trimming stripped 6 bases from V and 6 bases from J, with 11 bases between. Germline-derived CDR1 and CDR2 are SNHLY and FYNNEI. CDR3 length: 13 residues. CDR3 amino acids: CASRGDRHEKLFF. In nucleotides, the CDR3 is TGTGCCAGCAGAGGGGATCGGCATGAAAAACTGTTTTTT.

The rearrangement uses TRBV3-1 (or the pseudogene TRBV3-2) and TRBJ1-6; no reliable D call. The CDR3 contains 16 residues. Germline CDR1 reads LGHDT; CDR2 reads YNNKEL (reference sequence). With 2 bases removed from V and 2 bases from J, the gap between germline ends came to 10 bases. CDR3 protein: CASSQQRGTYNSPLHF. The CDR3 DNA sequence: TGTGCCAGCAGCCAACAGAGAGGCACCTATAATTCACCCCTCCACTTT.

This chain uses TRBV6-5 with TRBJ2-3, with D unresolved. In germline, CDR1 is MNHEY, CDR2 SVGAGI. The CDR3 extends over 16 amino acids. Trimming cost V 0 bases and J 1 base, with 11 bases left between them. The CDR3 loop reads CASSYSPTPGTDTQYF. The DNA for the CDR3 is TGTGCCAGCAGTTACTCCCCGACACCCGGCACAGATACGCAGTATTTT.

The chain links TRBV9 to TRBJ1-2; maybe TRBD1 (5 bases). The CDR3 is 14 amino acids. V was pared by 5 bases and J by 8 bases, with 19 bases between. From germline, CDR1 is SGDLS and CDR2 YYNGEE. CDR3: CASRGDSGSTGYTF. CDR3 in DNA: TGTGCCAGCAGGGGGGACTCAGGGTCCACGGGCTACACCTTC.